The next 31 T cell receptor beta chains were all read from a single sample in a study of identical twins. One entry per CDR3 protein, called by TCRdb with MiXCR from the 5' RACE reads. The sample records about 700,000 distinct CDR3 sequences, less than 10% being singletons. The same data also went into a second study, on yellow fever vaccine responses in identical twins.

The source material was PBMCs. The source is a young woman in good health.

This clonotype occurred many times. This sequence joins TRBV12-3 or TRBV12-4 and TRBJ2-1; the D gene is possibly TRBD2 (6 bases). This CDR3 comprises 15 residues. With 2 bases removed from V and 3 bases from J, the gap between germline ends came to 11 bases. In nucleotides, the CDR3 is TGTGCCAGCAGTTTAATGGGGGGAGGCTACAATGAGCAGTTCTTC. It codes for CASSLMGGGYNEQFF.

The CDR3 reads CASSSPRGRQNYEQYF. The CDR3 nucleotides read TGTGCCAGCAGCTCTCCGAGGGGGAGACAGAACTACGAGCAGTACTTC. The chain couples TRBV7-6 to TRBJ2-7; the D gene is possibly TRBD1 (6 bases). Germline V gene data show CDR1 as SGHVS and CDR2 as FNYEAQ. The ends were cut back, 4 bases at V and 3 bases at J, with 19 bases in the middle. This CDR3 is 16 amino acids long.

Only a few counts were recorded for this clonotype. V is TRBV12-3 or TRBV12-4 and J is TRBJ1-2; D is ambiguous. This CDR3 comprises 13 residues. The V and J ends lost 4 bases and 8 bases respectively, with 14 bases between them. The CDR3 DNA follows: TGTGCCAGCAGTTCTGGGTCTGCGGTAGGCTACACCTTC. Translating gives CASSSGSAVGYTF.

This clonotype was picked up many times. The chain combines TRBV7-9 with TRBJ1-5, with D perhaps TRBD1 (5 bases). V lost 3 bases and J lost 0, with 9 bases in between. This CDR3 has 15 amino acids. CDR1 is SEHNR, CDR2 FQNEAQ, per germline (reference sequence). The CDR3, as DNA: TGTGCCAGCAGCTTCGGACAACATAGCAATCAGCCCCAGCATTTT. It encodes CASSFGQHSNQPQHF. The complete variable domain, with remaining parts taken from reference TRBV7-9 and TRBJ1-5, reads DTGVSQNPRHKITKRGQNVTFRCDPISEHNRLYWYRQTLGQGPEFLTYFQNEAQLEKSRLLSDRFSAERPKGSFSTLEIQRTEQGDSAMYLCASSFGQHSNQPQHFGDGTRLSIL.

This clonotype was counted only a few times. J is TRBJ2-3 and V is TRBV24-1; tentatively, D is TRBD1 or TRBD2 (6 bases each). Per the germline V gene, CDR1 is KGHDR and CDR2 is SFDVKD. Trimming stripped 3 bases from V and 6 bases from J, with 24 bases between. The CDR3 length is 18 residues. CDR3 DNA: TGTGCCACCAGTGATCTTACAGGGACGGTGGCGGACTATGATACGCAGTATTTT. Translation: CATSDLTGTVADYDTQYF.

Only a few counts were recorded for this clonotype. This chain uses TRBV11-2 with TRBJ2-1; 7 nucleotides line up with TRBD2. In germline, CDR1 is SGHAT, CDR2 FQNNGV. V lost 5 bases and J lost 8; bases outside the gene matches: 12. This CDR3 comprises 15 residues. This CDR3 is CASSPEAGAWDEQFF. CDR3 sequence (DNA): TGTGCCAGCAGCCCAGAGGCGGGAGCTTGGGATGAGCAGTTCTTC.

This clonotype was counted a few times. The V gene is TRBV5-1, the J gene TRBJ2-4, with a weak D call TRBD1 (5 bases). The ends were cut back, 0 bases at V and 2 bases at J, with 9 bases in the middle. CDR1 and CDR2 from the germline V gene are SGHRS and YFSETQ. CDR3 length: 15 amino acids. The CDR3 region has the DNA TGCGCCAGCAGCTTGGACCAGGGAACCAAAAACATTCAGTACTTC. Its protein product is CASSLDQGTKNIQYF.

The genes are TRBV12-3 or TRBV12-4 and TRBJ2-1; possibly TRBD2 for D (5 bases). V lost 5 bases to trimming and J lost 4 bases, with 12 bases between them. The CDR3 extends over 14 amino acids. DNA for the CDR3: TGTGCCAGCAGTGGGCGGGCGCCATACAATGAGCAGTTCTTC. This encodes CASSGRAPYNEQFF.

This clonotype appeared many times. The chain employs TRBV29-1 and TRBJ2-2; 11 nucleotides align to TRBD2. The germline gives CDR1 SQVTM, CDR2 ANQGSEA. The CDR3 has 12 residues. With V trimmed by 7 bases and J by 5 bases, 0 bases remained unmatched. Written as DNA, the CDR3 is TGCAGCGGGACTAGCGGGACCGGGGAGCTGTTTTTT. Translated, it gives CSGTSGTGELFF.

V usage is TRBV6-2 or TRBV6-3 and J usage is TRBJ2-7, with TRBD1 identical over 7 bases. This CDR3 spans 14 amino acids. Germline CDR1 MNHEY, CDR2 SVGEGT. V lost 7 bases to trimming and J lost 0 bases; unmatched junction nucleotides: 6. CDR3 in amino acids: CASKDRKSSYEQYF. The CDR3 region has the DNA TGTGCCAGCAAGGACAGGAAAAGCTCCTACGAGCAGTACTTC.

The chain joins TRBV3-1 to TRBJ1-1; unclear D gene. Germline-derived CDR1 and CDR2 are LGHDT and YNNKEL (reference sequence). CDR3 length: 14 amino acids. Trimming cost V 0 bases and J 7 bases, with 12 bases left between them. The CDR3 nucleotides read TGTGCCAGCAGCCAAGATATAGCAATCAGTGAAGCTTTCTTT. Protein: CASSQDIAISEAFF.

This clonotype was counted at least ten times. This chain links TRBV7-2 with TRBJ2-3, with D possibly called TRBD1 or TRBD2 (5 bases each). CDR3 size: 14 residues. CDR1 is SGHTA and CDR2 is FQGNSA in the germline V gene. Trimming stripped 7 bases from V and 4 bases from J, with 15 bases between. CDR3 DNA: TGTGCCAGCACCATCACAAGGGGACCAGATACGCAGTATTTT. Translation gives CASTITRGPDTQYF.

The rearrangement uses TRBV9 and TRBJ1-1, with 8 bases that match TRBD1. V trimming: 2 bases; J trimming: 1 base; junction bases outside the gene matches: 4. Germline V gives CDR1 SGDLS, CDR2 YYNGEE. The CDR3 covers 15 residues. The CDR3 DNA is TGTGCCAGCAGCGTTCAGGGGGCGCGGAACACTGAAGCTTTCTTT. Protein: CASSVQGARNTEAFF.

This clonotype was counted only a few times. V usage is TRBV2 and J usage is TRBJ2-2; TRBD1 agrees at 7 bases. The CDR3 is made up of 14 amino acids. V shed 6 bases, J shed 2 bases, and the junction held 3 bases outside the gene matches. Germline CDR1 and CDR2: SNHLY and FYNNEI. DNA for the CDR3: TGTGCCAGCAGGGGGGACAGAAACACCGGGGAGCTGTTTTTT. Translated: CASRGDRNTGELFF.

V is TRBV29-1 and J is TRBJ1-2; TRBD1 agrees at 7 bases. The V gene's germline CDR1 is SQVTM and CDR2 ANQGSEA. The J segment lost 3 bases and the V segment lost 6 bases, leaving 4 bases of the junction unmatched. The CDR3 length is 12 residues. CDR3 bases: TGCAGCGTCAACAGGGGTGACTATGGCTACACCTTC. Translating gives CSVNRGDYGYTF.

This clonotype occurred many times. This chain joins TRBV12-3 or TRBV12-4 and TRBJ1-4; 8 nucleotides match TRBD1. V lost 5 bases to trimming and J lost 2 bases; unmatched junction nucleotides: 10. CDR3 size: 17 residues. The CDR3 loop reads CASSPGQGLGTNEKLFF. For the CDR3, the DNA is TGTGCCAGCAGTCCTGGACAGGGTTTGGGGACTAATGAAAAACTGTTTTTT.

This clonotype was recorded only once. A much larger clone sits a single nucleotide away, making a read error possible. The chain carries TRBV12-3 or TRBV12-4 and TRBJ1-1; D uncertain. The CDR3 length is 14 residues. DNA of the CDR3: TGTGCCAGCACGGCCTCCGGGGAATACACTGGAGCTTTCTTT. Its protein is CASTASGEYTGAFF.

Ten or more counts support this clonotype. The CDR3 DNA follows: TGTGCCACCAGCAGTCCGGGATCGTATACAGATACGCAGTATTTT. Its protein is CATSSPGSYTDTQYF. The V gene is TRBV15, the J gene TRBJ2-3; maybe TRBD2 (5 bases). With 3 bases removed from V and 3 bases from J, the gap between germline ends came to 13 bases. CDR1 and CDR2 from the germline V gene are LNHNV and YYDKDF (reference sequence). The CDR3 spans 15 residues. Together with reference TRBV15 and TRBJ2-3, the CDR3 gives the full variable domain: DAMVIQNPRYQVTQFGKPVTLSCSQTLNHNVMYWYQQKSSQAPKLLFHYYDKDFNNEADTPDNFQSRRPNTSFCFLDIRSPGLGDTAMYLCATSSPGSYTDTQYFGPGTRLTVL.

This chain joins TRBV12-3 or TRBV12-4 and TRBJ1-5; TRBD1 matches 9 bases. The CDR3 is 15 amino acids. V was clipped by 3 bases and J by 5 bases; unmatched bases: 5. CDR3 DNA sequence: TGTGCCAGCAGTTTCTCTACAGGGGGCCATCAGCCCCAGCATTTT. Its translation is CASSFSTGGHQPQHF.

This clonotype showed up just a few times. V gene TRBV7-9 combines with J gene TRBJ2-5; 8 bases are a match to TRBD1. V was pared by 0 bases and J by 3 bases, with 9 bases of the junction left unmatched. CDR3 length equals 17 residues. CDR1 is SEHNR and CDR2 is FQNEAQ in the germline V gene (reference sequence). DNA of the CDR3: TGTGCCAGCAGCTTAGCAGTATTGACAGGGGCTGAAGAGACCCAGTACTTC. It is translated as CASSLAVLTGAEETQYF.

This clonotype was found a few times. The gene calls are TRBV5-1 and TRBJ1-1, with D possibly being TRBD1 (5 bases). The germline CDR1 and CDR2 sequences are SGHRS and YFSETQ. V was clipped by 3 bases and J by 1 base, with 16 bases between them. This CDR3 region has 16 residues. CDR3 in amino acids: CASSSKFRVENTEAFF. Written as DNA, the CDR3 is TGCGCCAGCAGCTCAAAATTCAGGGTAGAGAACACTGAAGCTTTCTTT.

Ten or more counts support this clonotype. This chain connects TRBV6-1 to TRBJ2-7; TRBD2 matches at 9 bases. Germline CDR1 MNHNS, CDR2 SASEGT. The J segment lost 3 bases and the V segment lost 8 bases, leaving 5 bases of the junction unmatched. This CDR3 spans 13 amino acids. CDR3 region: CASCLAGFYEQYF. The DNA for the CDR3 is TGTGCCAGCTGCCTAGCGGGGTTCTACGAGCAGTACTTC.

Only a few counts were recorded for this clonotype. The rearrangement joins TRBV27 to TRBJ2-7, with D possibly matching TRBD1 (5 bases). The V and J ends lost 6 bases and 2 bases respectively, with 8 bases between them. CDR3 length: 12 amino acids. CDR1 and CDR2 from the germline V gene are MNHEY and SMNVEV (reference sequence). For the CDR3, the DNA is TGTGCCAGCAGGAAGGGGCCCTACGAGCAGTACTTC. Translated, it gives CASRKGPYEQYF.

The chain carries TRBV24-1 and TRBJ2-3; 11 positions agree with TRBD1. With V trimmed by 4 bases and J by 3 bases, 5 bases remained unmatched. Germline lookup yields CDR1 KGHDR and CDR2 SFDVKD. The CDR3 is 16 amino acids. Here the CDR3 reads CATSDTGTGGTDTQYF. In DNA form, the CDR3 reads TGTGCCACCAGTGACACCGGGACAGGGGGGACAGATACGCAGTATTTT.

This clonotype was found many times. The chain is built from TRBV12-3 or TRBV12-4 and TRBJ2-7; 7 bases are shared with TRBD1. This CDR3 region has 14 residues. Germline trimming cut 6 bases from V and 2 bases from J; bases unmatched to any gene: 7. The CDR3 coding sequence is TGTGCCAGCAGCTTGGACAGGTTGACCTACGAGCAGTACTTC. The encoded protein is CASSLDRLTYEQYF.

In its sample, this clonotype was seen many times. The DNA of the CDR3 is TGCGCCAGCAGCACGTCTATAGCGGGAGGCACAGATACGCAGTATTTT. The encoded protein is CASSTSIAGGTDTQYF. This chain joins TRBV4-3 and TRBJ2-3, with 9 positions matching TRBD2. Germline loops: CDR1 LGHNA, CDR2 YSLEER. V trimming: 5 bases; J trimming: 1 base; junction bases outside the gene matches: 7. The length of the CDR3 is 16 residues.

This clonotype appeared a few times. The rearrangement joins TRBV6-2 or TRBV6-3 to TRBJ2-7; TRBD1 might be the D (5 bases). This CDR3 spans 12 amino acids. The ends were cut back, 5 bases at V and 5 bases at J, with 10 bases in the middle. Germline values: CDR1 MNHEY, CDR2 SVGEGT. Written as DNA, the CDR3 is TGTGCCAGCAGTCCAACGACAGACGAGCAGTACTTC. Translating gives CASSPTTDEQYF.

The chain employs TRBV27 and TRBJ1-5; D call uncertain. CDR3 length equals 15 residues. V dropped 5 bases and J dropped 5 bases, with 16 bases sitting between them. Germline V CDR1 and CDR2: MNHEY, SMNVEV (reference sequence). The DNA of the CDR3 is TGTGCCAGCAGTCCGGAGATGCTAGTCGATCAGCCCCAGCATTTT. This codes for CASSPEMLVDQPQHF.

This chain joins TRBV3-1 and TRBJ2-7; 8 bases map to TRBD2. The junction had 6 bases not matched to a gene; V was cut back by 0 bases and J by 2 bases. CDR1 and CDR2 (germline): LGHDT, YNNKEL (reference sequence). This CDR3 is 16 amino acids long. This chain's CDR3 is CASSQEKRGNPYEQYF. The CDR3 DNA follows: TGTGCCAGCAGCCAAGAAAAGCGGGGGAACCCCTACGAGCAGTACTTC.

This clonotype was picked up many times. CDR3 nucleotides: TGTGCCAGCAGCTTAGTCCCTAGCGGCTCCTACAATGAGCAGTTCTTC. This sequence encodes CASSLVPSGSYNEQFF. V is TRBV7-6 and J is TRBJ2-1; TRBD2 aligns across 7 bases. The germline CDR1 and CDR2 sequences are SGHVS and FNYEAQ. V lost 1 base to trimming and J lost 0 bases; unmatched junction nucleotides: 3. The CDR3 contains 16 residues.

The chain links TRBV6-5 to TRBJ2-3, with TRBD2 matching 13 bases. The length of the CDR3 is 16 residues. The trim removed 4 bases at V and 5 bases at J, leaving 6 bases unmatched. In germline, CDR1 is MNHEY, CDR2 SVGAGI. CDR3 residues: CASSFPTSGGKDTQYF. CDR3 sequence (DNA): TGTGCCAGCAGTTTTCCGACTAGCGGGGGGAAAGATACGCAGTATTTT.